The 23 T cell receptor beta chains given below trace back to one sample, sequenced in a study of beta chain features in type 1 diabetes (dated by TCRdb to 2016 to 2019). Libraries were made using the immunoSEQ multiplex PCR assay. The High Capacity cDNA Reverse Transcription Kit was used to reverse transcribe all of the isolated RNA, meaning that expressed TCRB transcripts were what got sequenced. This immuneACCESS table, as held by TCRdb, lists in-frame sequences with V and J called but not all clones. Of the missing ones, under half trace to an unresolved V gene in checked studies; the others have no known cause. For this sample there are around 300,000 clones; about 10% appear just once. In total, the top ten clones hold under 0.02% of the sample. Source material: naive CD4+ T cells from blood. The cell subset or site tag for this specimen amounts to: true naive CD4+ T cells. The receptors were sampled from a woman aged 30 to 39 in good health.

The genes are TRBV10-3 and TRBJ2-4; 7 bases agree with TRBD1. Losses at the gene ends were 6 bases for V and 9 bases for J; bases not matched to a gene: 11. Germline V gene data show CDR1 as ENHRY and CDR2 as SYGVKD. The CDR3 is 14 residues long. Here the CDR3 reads CAISAHDREGIQYF. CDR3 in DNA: TGTGCCATCAGCGCGCACGACAGGGAAGGCATTCAGTACTTC.

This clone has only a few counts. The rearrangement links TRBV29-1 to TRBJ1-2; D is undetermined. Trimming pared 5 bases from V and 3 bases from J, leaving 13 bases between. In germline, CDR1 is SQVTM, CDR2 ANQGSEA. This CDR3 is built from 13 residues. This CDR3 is CSVSGIRDYGYTF. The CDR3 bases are TGCAGCGTTTCCGGGATCCGGGACTATGGCTACACCTTC. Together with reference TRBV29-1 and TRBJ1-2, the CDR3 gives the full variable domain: SAVISQKPSRDICQRGTSLTIQCQVDSQVTMMFWYRQQPGQSLTLIATANQGSEATYESGFVIDKFPISRPNLTFSTLTVSNMSPEDSSIYLCSVSGIRDYGYTFGSGTRLTVV.

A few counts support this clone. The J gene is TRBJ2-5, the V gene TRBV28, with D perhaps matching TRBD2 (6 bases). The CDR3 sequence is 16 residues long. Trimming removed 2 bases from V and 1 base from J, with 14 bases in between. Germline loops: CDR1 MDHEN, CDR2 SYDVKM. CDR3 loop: CASSLVAGTTQETQYF. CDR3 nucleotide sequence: TGTGCCAGCAGTTTAGTGGCGGGGACGACCCAAGAGACCCAGTACTTC.

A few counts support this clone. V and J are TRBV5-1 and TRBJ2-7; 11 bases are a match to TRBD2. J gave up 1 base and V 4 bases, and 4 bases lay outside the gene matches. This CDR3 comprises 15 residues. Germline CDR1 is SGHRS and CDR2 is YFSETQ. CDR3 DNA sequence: TGCGCCAGCAGCATCGGGACTAGCGGTTCCTACGAGCAGTACTTC. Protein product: CASSIGTSGSYEQYF.

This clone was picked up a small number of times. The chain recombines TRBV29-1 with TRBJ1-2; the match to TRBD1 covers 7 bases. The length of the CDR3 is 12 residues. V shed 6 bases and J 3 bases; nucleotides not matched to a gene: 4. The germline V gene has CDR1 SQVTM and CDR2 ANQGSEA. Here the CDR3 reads CSVRQGDYGYTF. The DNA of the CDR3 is TGCAGCGTGAGACAGGGTGACTATGGCTACACCTTC.

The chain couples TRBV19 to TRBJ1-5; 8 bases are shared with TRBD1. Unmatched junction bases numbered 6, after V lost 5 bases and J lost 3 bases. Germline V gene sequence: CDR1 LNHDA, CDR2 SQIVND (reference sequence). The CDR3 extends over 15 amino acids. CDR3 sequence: CASSPGTGHNQPQHF. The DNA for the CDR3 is TGTGCCAGTAGTCCCGGGACAGGTCACAATCAGCCCCAGCATTTT.

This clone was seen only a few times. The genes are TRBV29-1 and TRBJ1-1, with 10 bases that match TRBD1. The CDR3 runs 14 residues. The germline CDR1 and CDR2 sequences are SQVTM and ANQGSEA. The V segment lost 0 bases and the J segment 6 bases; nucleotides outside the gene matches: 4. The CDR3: CSVEEDRGWPEAFF. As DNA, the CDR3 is TGCAGCGTTGAAGAGGACAGGGGGTGGCCTGAAGCTTTCTTT.

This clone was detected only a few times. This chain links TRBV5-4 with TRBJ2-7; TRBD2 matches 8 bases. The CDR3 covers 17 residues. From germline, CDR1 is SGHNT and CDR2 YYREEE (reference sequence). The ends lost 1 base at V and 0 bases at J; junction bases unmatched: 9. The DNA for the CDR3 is TGTGCCAGCAGCTTGTCGATAGCGGGACCTTCCTCCTACGAGCAGTACTTC. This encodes CASSLSIAGPSSYEQYF.

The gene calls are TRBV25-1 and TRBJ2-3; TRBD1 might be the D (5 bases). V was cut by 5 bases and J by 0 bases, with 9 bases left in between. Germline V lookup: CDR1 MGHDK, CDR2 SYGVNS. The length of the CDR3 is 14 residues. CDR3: CASSPRTSTDTQYF. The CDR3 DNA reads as TGTGCCAGCAGTCCTCGGACAAGCACAGATACGCAGTATTTT.

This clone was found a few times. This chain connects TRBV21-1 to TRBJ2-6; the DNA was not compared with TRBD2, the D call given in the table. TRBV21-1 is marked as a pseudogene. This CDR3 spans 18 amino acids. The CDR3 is CASSKVAEAWPGANVLTF. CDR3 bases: TGTGCCAGCAGCAAAGTGGCCGAAGCGTGGCCTGGGGCCAACGTCCTGACTTTC.

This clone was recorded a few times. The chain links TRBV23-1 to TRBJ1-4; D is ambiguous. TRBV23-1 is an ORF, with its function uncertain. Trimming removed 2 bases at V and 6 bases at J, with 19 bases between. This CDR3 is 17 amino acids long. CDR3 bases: TGCGCCAGCAGTCAACCCAACTCTCAGGATTGGGATGAAAAACTGTTTTTT. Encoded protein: CASSQPNSQDWDEKLFF.

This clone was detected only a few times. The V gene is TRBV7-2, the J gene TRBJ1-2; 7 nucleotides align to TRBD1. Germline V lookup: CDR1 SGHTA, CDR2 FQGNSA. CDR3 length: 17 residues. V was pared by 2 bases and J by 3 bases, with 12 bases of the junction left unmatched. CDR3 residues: CASSLRGGRPEDYGYTF. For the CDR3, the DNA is TGTGCCAGCAGCTTACGAGGGGGCAGGCCAGAAGACTATGGCTACACCTTC. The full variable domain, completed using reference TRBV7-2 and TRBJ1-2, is GAGVSQSPSNKVTEKGKDVELRCDPISGHTALYWYRQSLGQGLEFLIYFQGNSAPDKSGLPSDRFSAERTGGSVSTLTIQRTQQEDSAVYLCASSLRGGRPEDYGYTFGSGTRLTVV.

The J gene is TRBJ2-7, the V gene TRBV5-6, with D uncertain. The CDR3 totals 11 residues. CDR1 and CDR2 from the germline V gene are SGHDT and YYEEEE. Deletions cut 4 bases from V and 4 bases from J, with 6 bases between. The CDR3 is CASSHGYEQYF. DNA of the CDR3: TGTGCCAGCAGCCACGGTTACGAGCAGTACTTC.

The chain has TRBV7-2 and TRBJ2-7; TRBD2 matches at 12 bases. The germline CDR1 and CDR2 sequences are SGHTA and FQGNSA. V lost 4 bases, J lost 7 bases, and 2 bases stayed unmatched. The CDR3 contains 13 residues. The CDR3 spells CASSWTSGAEQYF. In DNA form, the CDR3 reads TGTGCCAGCAGCTGGACTAGCGGGGCTGAGCAGTACTTC. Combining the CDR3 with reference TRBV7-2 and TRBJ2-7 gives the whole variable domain GAGVSQSPSNKVTEKGKDVELRCDPISGHTALYWYRQSLGQGLEFLIYFQGNSAPDKSGLPSDRFSAERTGGSVSTLTIQRTQQEDSAVYLCASSWTSGAEQYFGPGTRLTVT.

Written as DNA, the CDR3 is TGTGCCTGGAGTCCCGGGACTGGACTTAGAAAGAGCTCTGGAAACACCATATATTTT. Translated, it gives CAWSPGTGLRKSSGNTIYF. V and J are TRBV30 and TRBJ1-3; maybe TRBD1 (5 bases). The V and J ends lost 2 bases and 0 bases respectively, with 23 bases between them. The CDR3 runs to 19 residues. CDR1 and CDR2 from the germline V gene are GTSNPN and SVGIG (reference sequence).

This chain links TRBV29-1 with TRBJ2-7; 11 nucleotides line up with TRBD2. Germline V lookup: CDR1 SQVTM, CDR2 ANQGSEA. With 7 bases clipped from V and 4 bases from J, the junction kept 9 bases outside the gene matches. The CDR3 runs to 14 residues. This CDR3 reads CSAAAGLAVYEQYF. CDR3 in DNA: TGCAGCGCTGCGGCGGGACTAGCGGTATACGAGCAGTACTTC.

CDR3 in amino acids: CASSSPEAGGFNEQFF. The CDR3 DNA follows: TGTGCCAGCAGCTCCCCGGAGGCGGGAGGGTTTAATGAGCAGTTCTTC. V usage is TRBV7-3 and J usage is TRBJ2-1; 9 bases map to TRBD2. Germline CDR1 reads SGHTA; CDR2 reads FQGTGA. The junction had 11 bases not matched to a gene; V was cut back by 4 bases and J by 7 bases. The CDR3 loop spans 16 amino acids.

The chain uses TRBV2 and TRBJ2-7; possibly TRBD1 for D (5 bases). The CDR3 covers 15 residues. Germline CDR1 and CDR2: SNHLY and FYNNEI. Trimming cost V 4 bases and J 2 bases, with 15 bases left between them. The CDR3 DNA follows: TGTGCCAGCAGTGCGGGTGGTCAGGGAACCTACGAGCAGTACTTC. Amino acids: CASSAGGQGTYEQYF.

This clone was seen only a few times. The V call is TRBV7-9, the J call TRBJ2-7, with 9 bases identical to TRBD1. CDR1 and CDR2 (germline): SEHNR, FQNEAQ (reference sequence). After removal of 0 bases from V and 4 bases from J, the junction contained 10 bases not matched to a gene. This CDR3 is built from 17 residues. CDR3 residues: CASSLAGTGKSLYEQYF. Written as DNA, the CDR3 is TGTGCCAGCAGCTTAGCAGGGACAGGGAAAAGTTTGTACGAGCAGTACTTC.

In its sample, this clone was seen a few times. The DNA of the CDR3 is TGCAGCGCCGAAGGGGGGACAGGACACTACGAGCAGTACTTC. Its translation: CSAEGGTGHYEQYF. This chain joins TRBV29-1 and TRBJ2-7, with 8 bases identical to TRBD1. Germline CDR1 and CDR2: SQVTM and ANQGSEA. There are 14 residues in the CDR3. The trim removed 7 bases at V and 3 bases at J, leaving 11 bases unmatched.

The CDR3 DNA reads TGTGCCAGCAGATATTCAGCGGCCTCCTACGAGCAGTACTTC. Amino acid sequence: CASRYSAASYEQYF. The chain recombines TRBV6-5 with TRBJ2-7, with TRBD2 as a possible D gene (5 bases). V dropped 6 bases and J dropped 0 bases, with 12 bases sitting between them. The CDR3 loop spans 14 amino acids. Looked up from germline, CDR1 is MNHEY and CDR2 is SVGAGI.

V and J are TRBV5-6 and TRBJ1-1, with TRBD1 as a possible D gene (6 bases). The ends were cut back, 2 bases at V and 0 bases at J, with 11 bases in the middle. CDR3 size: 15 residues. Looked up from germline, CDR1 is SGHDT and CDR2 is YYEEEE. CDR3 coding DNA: TGTGCCAGCAGCTTACCGACAGGAATGAACACTGAAGCTTTCTTT. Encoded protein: CASSLPTGMNTEAFF.

The CDR3 coding sequence is TGTGCCAGCTCACTAACCTTGGCGGAGGGGGCCAACGTCCTGACTTTC. Its protein product is CASSLTLAEGANVLTF. The gene calls are TRBV18 and TRBJ2-6, with D unclear. This CDR3 spans 16 amino acids. Germline V gene lookup returns CDR1 KGHSH and CDR2 LQKENI. The V and J ends lost 4 bases and 4 bases respectively, with 14 bases between them.